The clone carrying this TCR beta chain has a single count. What it binds is unknown. This entry belongs to a study of cytomegalovirus exposure and HLA in healthy donors. Study summary: The roughly 120 million unique TCR beta sequences, from some 170 million T cells, were found by an earlier analysis.

PCR amplification relied on 60 Vbeta primers (plus 13 Jbeta primers). Some clones are missing from TCRdb's copy, which holds only in-frame ones; the method was immunoSEQ multiplex PCR. The sample holds tens of thousands of clones, around four fifths seen once. The V gene end was trimmed by 6 bases and the J gene end by 0 bases; junction bases not matched to a gene: 9. The CDR3 contains 16 residues. Germline CDR1 is KGHSH and CDR2 is LQKENI. Study results and limitations: Most sequenced TCRs were rare (though some public TCRs occurred in many donors).

This clonotype was sampled from a man aged 50 or older in good health and CMV-seronegative. This chain links TRBV18 with TRBJ2-7; 9 nucleotides line up with TRBD1. Sequencing used PBMCs. The CDR3 reads CASSNQGTGNSYEQYF. The CDR3 DNA is TGTGCCAGCTCCAACCAAGGGACAGGGAACTCCTACGAGCAGTACTTC.